This record covers a single TCR beta chain. These data come from a study of blood T cells in healthy people across ages. With a J-beta primer mix and a sample-barcoded 5' primer, a second PCR ran about 7 to 11 cycles. One entry per CDR3 protein, called by TCRdb with MiXCR from the 5' RACE reads. The table shows 2 million or so distinct CDR3 sequences, with 49% occurring only once. Sequencing was carried out using blood. This receptor was taken from a woman between 40 and 55 years old in good health.

The CDR3 sequence: CASSLGRAVGANVLTF. The CDR3 DNA is TGTGCCAGCAGCTTAGGTCGGGCAGTCGGGGCCAACGTCCTGACTTTC. V gene TRBV7-8 combines with J gene TRBJ2-6; D not resolved. The CDR3 sequence is 16 residues long. Trimming removed 1 base at V and 4 bases at J, with 11 bases between. CDR1 SGHVS and CDR2 FQNEAQ come from the germline V gene.